This entry describes one T cell receptor (beta chain). Its specificity is unknown. The source of the sample is a study of post-analysis software for immune sequencing data. The V gene lost 4 bases and the J gene lost 4 bases, with 4 bases spanning the gap. CDR3 length equals 12 residues. CDR1 and CDR2 (germline): ENHRY, SYGVKD. Unique molecular identifiers were built into the TCR beta cDNA libraries. TCRdb itself ran the PCR reads through MiXCR, one entry per CDR3 protein. The sample has about 460,000 distinct CDR3 sequences, around 40% seen once. Findings and limits, study-wide: There were five or six TRBV segments more frequent in patients than controls, and TRBV5-6, TRBV5-1 and TRBV20-1 were among them.

The sample consisted of blood. The chain joins TRBV10-3 to TRBJ1-4; no reliable D call. The TCR comes from a girl aged 5-17 years with multiple sclerosis. The CDR3 region is CAISGYNEKLFF. DNA of the CDR3: TGTGCCATCAGTGGGTATAATGAAAAACTGTTTTTT.